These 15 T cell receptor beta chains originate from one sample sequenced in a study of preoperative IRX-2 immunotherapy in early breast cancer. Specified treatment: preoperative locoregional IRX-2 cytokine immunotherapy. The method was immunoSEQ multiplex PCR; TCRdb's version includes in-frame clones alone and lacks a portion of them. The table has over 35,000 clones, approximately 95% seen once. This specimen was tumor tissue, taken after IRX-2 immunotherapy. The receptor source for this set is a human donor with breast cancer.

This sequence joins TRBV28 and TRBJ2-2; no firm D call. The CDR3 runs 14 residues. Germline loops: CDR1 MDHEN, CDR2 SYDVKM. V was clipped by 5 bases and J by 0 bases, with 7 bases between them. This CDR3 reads CASSGDSNTGELFF. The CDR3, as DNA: TGTGCCAGCAGTGGGGATTCGAACACCGGGGAGCTGTTTTTT.

The CDR3 nucleotides read TGTGCCAGCTCACCAGACCCGCAGGGTCGGGAGCAGTACTTC. It translates to CASSPDPQGREQYF. The V and J genes are TRBV18 and TRBJ2-7, with D perhaps TRBD1 (5 bases). Per the germline V gene, CDR1 is KGHSH and CDR2 is LQKENI. V was clipped by 2 bases and J by 7 bases, with 15 bases between them. The CDR3 loop spans 14 amino acids.

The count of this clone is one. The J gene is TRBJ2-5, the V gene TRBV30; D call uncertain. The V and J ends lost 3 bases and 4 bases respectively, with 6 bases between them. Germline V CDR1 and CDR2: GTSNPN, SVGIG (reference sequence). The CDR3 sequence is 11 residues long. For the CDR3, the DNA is TGTGCCTGGAGGGCCAGAGAGACCCAGTACTTC. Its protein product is CAWRARETQYF.

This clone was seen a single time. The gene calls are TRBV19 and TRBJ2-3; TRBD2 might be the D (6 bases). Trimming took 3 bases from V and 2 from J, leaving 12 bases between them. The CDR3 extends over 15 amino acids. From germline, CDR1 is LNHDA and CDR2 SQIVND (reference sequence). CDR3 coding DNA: TGTGCCAGTAGTATTGAAGCGGGTCTCACAGATACGCAGTATTTT. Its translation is CASSIEAGLTDTQYF. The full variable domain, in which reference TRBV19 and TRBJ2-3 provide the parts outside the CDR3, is DGGITQSPKYLFRKEGQNVTLSCEQNLNHDAMYWYRQDPGQGLRLIYYSQIVNDFQKGDIAEGYSVSREKKESFPLTVTSAQKNPTAFYLCASSIEAGLTDTQYFGPGTRLTVL.

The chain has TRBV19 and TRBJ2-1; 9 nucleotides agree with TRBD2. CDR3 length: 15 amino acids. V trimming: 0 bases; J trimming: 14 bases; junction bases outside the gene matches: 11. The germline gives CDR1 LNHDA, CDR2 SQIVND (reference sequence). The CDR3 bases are TGTGCCAGTAGTATAGAGCCCACAGGACTAGCGCCTAAGTTCTTC. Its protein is CASSIEPTGLAPKFF.

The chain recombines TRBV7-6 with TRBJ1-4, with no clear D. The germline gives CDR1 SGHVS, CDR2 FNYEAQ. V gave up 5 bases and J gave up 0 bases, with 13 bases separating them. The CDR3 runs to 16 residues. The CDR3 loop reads CASSQTPGPTNEKLFF. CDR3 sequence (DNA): TGTGCCAGCAGCCAGACCCCCGGACCAACTAATGAAAAACTGTTTTTT.

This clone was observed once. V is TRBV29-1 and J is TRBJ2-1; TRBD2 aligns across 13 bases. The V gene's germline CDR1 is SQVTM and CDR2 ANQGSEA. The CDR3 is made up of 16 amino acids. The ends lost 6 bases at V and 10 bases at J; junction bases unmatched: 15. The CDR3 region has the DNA TGCAGCGTCTCTTTAGGACTAGCGGGGGACCTTATGGAGCAGTTCTTC. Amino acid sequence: CSVSLGLAGDLMEQFF.

The CDR3 reads CASSLQGGTEAFF. The CDR3 DNA sequence: TGCGCCAGCAGCTTGCAGGGAGGGACTGAAGCTTTCTTT. This chain uses TRBV5-1 with TRBJ1-1, with a tentative D call TRBD1 (5 bases). This CDR3 region has 13 residues. CDR1 and CDR2 from the germline V gene are SGHRS and YFSETQ. V dropped 1 base and J dropped 5 bases, with 9 bases sitting between them.

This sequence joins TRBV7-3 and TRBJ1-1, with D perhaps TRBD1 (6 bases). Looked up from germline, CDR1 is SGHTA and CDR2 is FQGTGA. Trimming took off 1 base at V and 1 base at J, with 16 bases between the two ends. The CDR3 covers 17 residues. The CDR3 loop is CASSLSPQQGWNTEAFF. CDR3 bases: TGTGCCAGCAGCTTAAGCCCCCAACAGGGATGGAACACTGAAGCTTTCTTT.

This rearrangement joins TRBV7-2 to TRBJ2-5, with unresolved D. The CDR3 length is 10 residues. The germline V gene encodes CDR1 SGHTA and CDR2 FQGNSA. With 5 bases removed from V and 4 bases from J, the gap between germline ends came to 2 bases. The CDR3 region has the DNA TGTGCCAGCAGCCTAGAGACCCAGTACTTC. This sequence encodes CASSLETQYF.

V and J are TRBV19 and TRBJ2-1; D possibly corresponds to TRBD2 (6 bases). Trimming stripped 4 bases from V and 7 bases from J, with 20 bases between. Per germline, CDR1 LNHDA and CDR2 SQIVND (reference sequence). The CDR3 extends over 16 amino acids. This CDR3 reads CASSTRLSGVLNEQFF. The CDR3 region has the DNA TGTGCCAGTAGTACCCGCTTATCGGGGGTATTAAATGAGCAGTTCTTC.

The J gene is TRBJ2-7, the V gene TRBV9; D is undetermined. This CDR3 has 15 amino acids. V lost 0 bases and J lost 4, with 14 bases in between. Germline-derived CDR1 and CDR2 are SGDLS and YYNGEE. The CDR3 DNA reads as TGTGCCAGCAGCGTAGACGGGTTTAGAACTTACGAGCAGTACTTC. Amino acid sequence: CASSVDGFRTYEQYF.

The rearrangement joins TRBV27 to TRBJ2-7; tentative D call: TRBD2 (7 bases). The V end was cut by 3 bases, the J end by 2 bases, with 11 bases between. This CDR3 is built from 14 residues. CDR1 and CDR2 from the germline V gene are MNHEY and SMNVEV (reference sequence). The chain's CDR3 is CASSLRGGPYEQYF. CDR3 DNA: TGTGCCAGCAGTTTGCGCGGGGGCCCCTACGAGCAGTACTTC.

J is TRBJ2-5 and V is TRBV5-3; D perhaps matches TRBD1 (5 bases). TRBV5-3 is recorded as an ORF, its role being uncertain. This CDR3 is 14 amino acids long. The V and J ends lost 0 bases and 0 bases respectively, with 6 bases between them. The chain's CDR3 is CARSLGQHQETQYF. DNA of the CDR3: TGTGCCAGAAGCTTGGGACAGCACCAAGAGACCCAGTACTTC.

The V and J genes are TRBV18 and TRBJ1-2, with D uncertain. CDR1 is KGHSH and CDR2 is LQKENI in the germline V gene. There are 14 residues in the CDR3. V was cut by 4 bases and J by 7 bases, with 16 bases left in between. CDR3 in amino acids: CASSLSTELSGYTF. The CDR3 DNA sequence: TGTGCCAGCTCACTTTCGACCGAGCTCTCTGGCTACACCTTC.